The 27 T cell receptor beta chains listed next were all sequenced from one sample in a study of blood T cell repertoires in COVID-19. Profiled with immunoSEQ multiplex PCR; TCRdb holds only in-frame clones, not every one. The sample yields a few hundred thousand clones, approximately 84% seen once. The sample consisted of peripheral blood. Source of these receptors: a woman aged 55-69 years with acute or convalescent COVID-19.

CDR3 DNA sequence: TGTGCCAGCAGCTTAACGGGGGACATTCAGTACTTC. Translation: CASSLTGDIQYF. The chain joins TRBV7-9 to TRBJ2-4, with D maybe TRBD2 (6 bases). The V end lost 2 bases, the J end lost 8 bases, and 7 bases lay between the germline ends. CDR1 and CDR2 from the germline V gene are SEHNR and FQNEAQ (reference sequence). This CDR3 has 12 amino acids. Looking up the rest from reference TRBV7-9 and TRBJ2-4 gives the full variable domain: DTGVSQNPRHKITKRGQNVTFRCDPISEHNRLYWYRQTLGQGPEFLTYFQNEAQLEKSRLLSDRFSAERPKGSFSTLEIQRTEQGDSAMYLCASSLTGDIQYFGAGTRLSVL.

CDR3 nucleotides: TGTGCCAGCAGCCCGATCGCCGGGACACCTAACACCGGGGAGCTGTTTTTT. Protein: CASSPIAGTPNTGELFF. The V and J genes are TRBV3-1 (or the pseudogene TRBV3-2) and TRBJ2-2; a possible D gene is TRBD1 (6 bases). Trimming removed 4 bases from V and 2 bases from J, with 17 bases in between. There are 17 residues in the CDR3. Germline V gene lookup returns CDR1 LGHDT and CDR2 YNNKEL (reference sequence).

The chain joins TRBV28 to TRBJ1-1, with 7 bases lining up with TRBD1. Germline values: CDR1 MDHEN, CDR2 SYDVKM. CDR3 length: 13 residues. V was clipped by 7 bases and J by 0 bases; unmatched bases: 2. CDR3 loop: CASTRGLNTEAFF. The CDR3 DNA follows: TGTGCCAGCACGAGGGGGCTGAACACTGAAGCTTTCTTT.

The chain carries TRBV6-5 and TRBJ1-1; maybe TRBD1 (5 bases). The CDR3 extends over 13 amino acids. Trimming took 7 bases from V and 0 from J, leaving 9 bases between them. Germline values: CDR1 MNHEY, CDR2 SVGAGI. CDR3 sequence reads: CASMGLMNTEAFF. CDR3 bases: TGTGCCAGCATGGGACTGATGAACACTGAAGCTTTCTTT.

This clone has at least ten counts. The CDR3 nucleotides read TGTGCCATCAGTGAGGACAGCAATAATTCACCCCTCCACTTT. Its translation is CAISEDSNNSPLHF. The chain uses TRBV10-3 and TRBJ1-6; weak D call: TRBD1 (5 bases). CDR3 length equals 14 residues. Trimming took off 2 bases at V and 5 bases at J, with 7 bases between the two ends. Germline values: CDR1 ENHRY, CDR2 SYGVKD.

V usage is TRBV6-2 or TRBV6-3 and J usage is TRBJ1-1; TRBD1 matches at 9 bases. Germline V lookup: CDR1 MNHEY, CDR2 SVGEGT. V shed 5 bases, J shed 1 base, and the junction held 5 bases outside the gene matches. This CDR3 region has 15 residues. CDR3 sequence: CASSSHRGRNTEAFF. The CDR3 bases are TGTGCCAGCAGTAGTCACAGGGGGCGGAACACTGAAGCTTTCTTT.

V usage is TRBV7-2 and J usage is TRBJ2-5; possible D gene TRBD1, 6 bases. This CDR3 has 13 amino acids. V was trimmed by 3 bases and J by 5 bases, leaving 10 bases between them. Germline lookup yields CDR1 SGHTA and CDR2 FQGNSA. This CDR3 reads CASSFLGGETQYF. The DNA for the CDR3 is TGTGCCAGCAGCTTTTTAGGGGGTGAGACCCAGTACTTC. Full variable domain (missing parts from reference TRBV7-2 and TRBJ2-5): GAGVSQSPSNKVTEKGKDVELRCDPISGHTALYWYRQSLGQGLEFLIYFQGNSAPDKSGLPSDRFSAERTGGSVSTLTIQRTQQEDSAVYLCASSFLGGETQYFGPGTRLLVL.

The count of this clone is one. The chain is built from TRBV4-2 and TRBJ1-3, with 9 bases lining up with TRBD1. Germline V CDR1 and CDR2: LGHNA, YNFKEQ. The CDR3 contains 15 residues. The ends lost 2 bases at V and 3 bases at J; junction bases unmatched: 2. The CDR3 sequence: CASSQPGQGGNTIYF. The DNA for the CDR3 is TGTGCCAGCAGCCAACCGGGACAGGGTGGAAACACCATATATTTT.

The rearrangement uses TRBV28 and TRBJ1-1; D gene uncertain. The CDR3 spans 11 residues. V dropped 7 bases and J dropped 7 bases, with 10 bases sitting between them. Germline assignment: CDR1 MDHEN and CDR2 SYDVKM. The CDR3 loop is CASNSPSEAFF. CDR3 DNA: TGTGCCAGCAACAGCCCCAGTGAAGCTTTCTTT.

V and J are TRBV7-9 and TRBJ2-3; D might be TRBD1 (6 bases). Germline V gene sequence: CDR1 SEHNR, CDR2 FQNEAQ (reference sequence). The CDR3 sequence is 11 residues long. The ends were cut back, 6 bases at V and 6 bases at J, with 7 bases in the middle. The CDR3 sequence: CASRTGDTQYF. DNA of the CDR3: TGTGCCAGCAGAACAGGGGATACGCAGTATTTT.

The chain has TRBV14 and TRBJ2-3, with D perhaps TRBD2 (7 bases). CDR1 is SGHDN, CDR2 FVKESK, per germline. The CDR3 has 15 amino acids. Trimming left V 3 bases short and J 3 bases short, with 13 bases between. CDR3 DNA: TGTGCCAGCAGCCATATGGGGGGGGCGACAGATACGCAGTATTTT. It is translated as CASSHMGGATDTQYF.

V usage is TRBV6-1 and J usage is TRBJ1-5; D is ambiguous. CDR3 length: 14 residues. The V end was cut by 2 bases, the J end by 5 bases, with 10 bases between. CDR1 and CDR2 from the germline V gene are MNHNS and SASEGT. CDR3 amino acids: CASSEQAAYQPQHF. DNA of the CDR3: TGTGCCAGCAGTGAACAGGCAGCTTATCAGCCCCAGCATTTT.

This clone was picked up one time. The CDR3 protein is CASRLAGGLEHEQFF. The CDR3 coding sequence is TGTGCCAGCAGATTAGCGGGGGGGCTTGAGCATGAGCAGTTCTTC. V usage is TRBV6-5 and J usage is TRBJ2-1; 11 nucleotides agree with TRBD2. CDR3 size: 15 residues. The J segment lost 8 bases and the V segment lost 6 bases, leaving 9 bases of the junction unmatched. Germline V lookup: CDR1 MNHEY, CDR2 SVGAGI.

The J gene is TRBJ2-1, the V gene TRBV6-6; 13 positions agree with TRBD2. The junction had 2 bases not matched to a gene; V was cut back by 6 bases and J by 0 bases. CDR3 length: 16 amino acids. CDR1 and CDR2 from the germline V gene are MNHNY and SVGAGI (reference sequence). DNA for the CDR3: TGTGCCAGCAGAGGGACTAGCGGGGACTCCTACAATGAGCAGTTCTTC. Protein product: CASRGTSGDSYNEQFF.

The chain uses TRBV3-1 (or the pseudogene TRBV3-2) and TRBJ2-1, with D perhaps matching TRBD2 (6 bases). V was shortened by 5 bases and J by 1 base, with 12 bases between the two germline ends. Germline V gives CDR1 LGHDT, CDR2 YNNKEL (reference sequence). This CDR3 is 15 amino acids long. The CDR3 protein is CASSTAGRSYNEQFF. CDR3 nucleotides: TGTGCCAGCAGCACAGCGGGCCGTTCCTACAATGAGCAGTTCTTC.

The chain recombines TRBV3-1 (or the pseudogene TRBV3-2) with TRBJ2-1, with D possibly TRBD2 on 6 matching bases. CDR3 length: 15 amino acids. V lost 4 bases to trimming and J lost 4 bases, with 14 bases between them. The germline V gene has CDR1 LGHDT and CDR2 YNNKEL (reference sequence). CDR3 sequence: CASSPVGGEYNEQFF. CDR3 DNA sequence: TGTGCCAGCAGCCCCGTCGGCGGGGAGTACAATGAGCAGTTCTTC.

The gene calls are TRBV7-9 and TRBJ1-1; 8 bases agree with TRBD1. There are 14 residues in the CDR3. Trimming at V came to 5 bases and at J to 1 base, leaving 3 bases not matched to a gene. Germline CDR1 is SEHNR and CDR2 is FQNEAQ (reference sequence). The CDR3 sequence is CASSLGQANTEAFF. CDR3 coding DNA: TGTGCCAGCAGCCTGGGACAGGCGAACACTGAAGCTTTCTTT.

This chain joins TRBV5-1 and TRBJ2-6, with 7 nucleotides matching TRBD1. This CDR3 region has 18 residues. Germline CDR1 and CDR2: SGHRS and YFSETQ. The trim removed 4 bases at V and 0 bases at J, leaving 10 bases unmatched. CDR3 residues: CASSPRRQGFSGANVLTF. In nucleotides, the CDR3 is TGCGCCAGCAGCCCCCGACGACAGGGTTTCTCTGGGGCCAACGTCCTGACTTTC.

The chain links TRBV5-1 to TRBJ1-1; D may be TRBD1 (6 bases). Germline lookup yields CDR1 SGHRS and CDR2 YFSETQ. V gave up 0 bases and J gave up 7 bases, with 13 bases separating them. There are 14 residues in the CDR3. CDR3 region: CASSLGQGYGEAFF. The CDR3 DNA follows: TGCGCCAGCAGCTTGGGGCAGGGGTATGGTGAAGCTTTCTTT.

This chain connects TRBV27 to TRBJ2-7; 7 nucleotides align to TRBD1. There are 15 residues in the CDR3. Germline values: CDR1 MNHEY, CDR2 SMNVEV (reference sequence). J gave up 0 bases and V 5 bases, and 7 bases lay outside the gene matches. The CDR3 loop is CASSTTGKGSYEQYF. As DNA, the CDR3 is TGTGCCAGCAGTACGACAGGGAAGGGCTCCTACGAGCAGTACTTC.

J is TRBJ1-1 and V is TRBV6-5; maybe TRBD1 (5 bases). The germline V gene has CDR1 MNHEY and CDR2 SVGAGI. Deletions cut 7 bases from V and 9 bases from J, with 15 bases between. This CDR3 spans 12 amino acids. CDR3 loop: CASTDSLGKAFF. DNA for the CDR3: TGTGCCAGCACCGACAGCTTAGGGAAAGCTTTCTTT.

The chain joins TRBV6-2 or TRBV6-3 to TRBJ1-1; D is possibly TRBD1 (5 bases). Germline CDR1 is MNHEY and CDR2 is SVGEGT. Trimming cost V 4 bases and J 6 bases, with 9 bases left between them. The CDR3 has 12 residues. CDR3 in DNA: TGTGCCAGCAGTTCTCGGGGGGCTGAAGCTTTCTTT. Its translation: CASSSRGAEAFF.

V is TRBV14 and J is TRBJ1-2; no reliable D call. Per germline, CDR1 SGHDN and CDR2 FVKESK. The CDR3 extends over 13 amino acids. Trimming shortened V by 0 bases and J by 2 bases, and 4 bases separated the two germline ends. CDR3 region: CASSQEQNYGYTF. In nucleotides, the CDR3 is TGTGCCAGCAGCCAAGAACAGAACTATGGCTACACCTTC.

The chain links TRBV9 to TRBJ1-2, with D possibly being TRBD1 (5 bases). This CDR3 is built from 15 residues. In germline, CDR1 is SGDLS, CDR2 YYNGEE. Trimming cost V 0 bases and J 4 bases, with 13 bases left between them. The CDR3 is CASSVDAGSIYGYTF. Written as DNA, the CDR3 is TGTGCCAGCAGCGTAGATGCAGGGTCCATCTATGGCTACACCTTC.

V and J are TRBV12-3 or TRBV12-4 and TRBJ2-2; 8 bases match TRBD2. V shed 8 bases and J 6 bases; nucleotides not matched to a gene: 5. There are 13 residues in the CDR3. The CDR3 loop reads CASPGLGSGELFF. As DNA, the CDR3 is TGTGCCAGCCCGGGACTAGGGTCCGGGGAGCTGTTTTTT.

The rearrangement uses TRBV28 and TRBJ1-1; D call uncertain. V was cut by 11 bases and J by 6 bases, with 16 bases left in between. The CDR3 contains 12 residues. Looked up from germline, CDR1 is MDHEN and CDR2 is SYDVKM. The CDR3 nucleotides are TGTGCCTGCCGCGGGGAGGGCGCTGAAGCTTTCTTT. Translation gives CACRGEGAEAFF.

Concerning this clone itself: The junction departs from the called germline gene at one end, perhaps through a read error. V usage is TRBV18 and J usage is TRBJ1-2; 8 bases map to TRBD1. Germline values: CDR1 KGHSH, CDR2 LQKENI. This CDR3 spans 17 amino acids. Here the CDR3 reads CASSPPDRVALNYGYTF. The CDR3 nucleotides are TGTGCCAGCTCTCCACCGGACAGGGTAGCATTAAACTATGGCTACACCTTC.